One sample yielded the 7 T cell receptor beta chains listed below, sequenced in a study of T cell responses to AZD1222 COVID-19 vaccine. Data came from immunoSEQ multiplex PCR; TCRdb stores just in-frame clones and leaves some out. This sample has 130,000 to 150,000 clones, with approximately 86% found just once. This specimen was peripheral blood, taken 28 days after the second AZD1222 dose. These receptors originate from an adult who received the AZD1222 COVID-19 vaccine.

The rearrangement joins TRBV6-1 to TRBJ2-3, with 12 bases matching TRBD2. J was trimmed by 3 bases and V by 1 base; bases with no gene match: 5. Germline V gene lookup returns CDR1 MNHNS and CDR2 SASEGT. CDR3 length equals 17 residues. CDR3 region: CASSEGPSGGATDTQYF. In DNA form, the CDR3 reads TGTGCCAGCAGTGAAGGTCCTAGCGGGGGGGCAACAGATACGCAGTATTTT.

The gene calls are TRBV12-5 and TRBJ1-5, with 12 bases aligning to TRBD1. J gave up 6 bases and V 3 bases, and 3 bases lay outside the gene matches. The germline V gene has CDR1 LGHNT and CDR2 FRNRAP. This CDR3 spans 15 amino acids. The CDR3 loop is CASGFGTGGFQPQHF. CDR3 DNA: TGTGCTAGTGGTTTTGGGACAGGGGGCTTTCAGCCCCAGCATTTT.

Worth noting for this clone: Other DNA sequences in this sample translate to the same CDR3. This chain joins TRBV7-9 and TRBJ1-1, with D uncertain. Germline CDR1 SEHNR, CDR2 FQNEAQ (reference sequence). CDR3 length equals 12 residues. The germline V and J ends were trimmed by 1 base and 3 bases, with 3 bases remaining between them. The CDR3 loop reads CASSLEYTEAFF. The CDR3 DNA reads TGTGCCAGCAGCTTAGAATACACTGAAGCTTTCTTT.

A few counts support this clone. This rearrangement joins TRBV27 to TRBJ2-7; 9 bases line up with TRBD1. V lost 6 bases, J lost 2 bases, and 14 bases stayed unmatched. Germline V lookup: CDR1 MNHEY, CDR2 SMNVEV (reference sequence). This CDR3 contains 17 residues. The CDR3 protein is CASSPTTGTGLPYEQYF. The CDR3 DNA reads TGTGCCAGCAGCCCAACCACCGGGACAGGGTTGCCCTACGAGCAGTACTTC.

The chain couples TRBV11-3 to TRBJ1-2; no clear D gene. This CDR3 is built from 13 residues. Looked up from germline, CDR1 is SGHNT and CDR2 is YENEEA. With 5 bases removed from V and 5 bases from J, the gap between germline ends came to 12 bases. The CDR3: CASSRDSGYGYTF. In nucleotides, the CDR3 is TGTGCCAGCAGCCGGGATTCTGGGTATGGCTACACCTTC.

The chain joins TRBV10-3 to TRBJ1-6, with D unresolved. Germline values: CDR1 ENHRY, CDR2 SYGVKD. The CDR3 spans 13 residues. Trimming removed 8 bases at V and 4 bases at J, with 9 bases between. The CDR3 sequence: CAIGDTYNSPLHF. As DNA, the CDR3 is TGTGCCATCGGAGACACTTATAATTCACCCCTCCACTTT.

The genes are TRBV30 and TRBJ1-2, with D perhaps TRBD1 (6 bases). Germline V gene sequence: CDR1 GTSNPN, CDR2 SVGIG (reference sequence). Trimming took off 2 bases at V and 8 bases at J, with 15 bases between the two ends. CDR3 size: 13 residues. CDR3 in amino acids: CAWSPTGSSGYTF. In nucleotides, the CDR3 is TGTGCCTGGAGTCCCACAGGGTCTAGCGGCTACACCTTC. The whole variable domain, filled in from reference TRBV30 and TRBJ1-2, reads SQTIHQWPATLVQPVGSPLSLECTVEGTSNPNLYWYRQAAGRGLQLLFYSVGIGQISSEVPQNLSASRPQDRQFILSSKKLLLSDSGFYLCAWSPTGSSGYTFGSGTRLTVV.